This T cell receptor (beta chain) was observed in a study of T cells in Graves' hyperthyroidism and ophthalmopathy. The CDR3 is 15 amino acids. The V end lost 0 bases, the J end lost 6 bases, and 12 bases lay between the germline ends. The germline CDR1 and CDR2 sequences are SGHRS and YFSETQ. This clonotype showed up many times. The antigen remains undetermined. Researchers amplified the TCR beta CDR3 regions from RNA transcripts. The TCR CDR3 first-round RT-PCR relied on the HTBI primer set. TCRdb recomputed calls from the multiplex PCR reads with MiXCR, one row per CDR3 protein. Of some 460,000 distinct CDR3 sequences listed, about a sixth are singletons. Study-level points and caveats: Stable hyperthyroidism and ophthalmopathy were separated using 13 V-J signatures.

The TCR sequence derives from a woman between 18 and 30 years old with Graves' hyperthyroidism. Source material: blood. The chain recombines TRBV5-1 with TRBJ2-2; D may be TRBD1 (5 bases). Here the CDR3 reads CASSLANQGAGELFF. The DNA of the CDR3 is TGCGCCAGCAGCTTGGCCAATCAAGGGGCCGGGGAGCTGTTTTTT.